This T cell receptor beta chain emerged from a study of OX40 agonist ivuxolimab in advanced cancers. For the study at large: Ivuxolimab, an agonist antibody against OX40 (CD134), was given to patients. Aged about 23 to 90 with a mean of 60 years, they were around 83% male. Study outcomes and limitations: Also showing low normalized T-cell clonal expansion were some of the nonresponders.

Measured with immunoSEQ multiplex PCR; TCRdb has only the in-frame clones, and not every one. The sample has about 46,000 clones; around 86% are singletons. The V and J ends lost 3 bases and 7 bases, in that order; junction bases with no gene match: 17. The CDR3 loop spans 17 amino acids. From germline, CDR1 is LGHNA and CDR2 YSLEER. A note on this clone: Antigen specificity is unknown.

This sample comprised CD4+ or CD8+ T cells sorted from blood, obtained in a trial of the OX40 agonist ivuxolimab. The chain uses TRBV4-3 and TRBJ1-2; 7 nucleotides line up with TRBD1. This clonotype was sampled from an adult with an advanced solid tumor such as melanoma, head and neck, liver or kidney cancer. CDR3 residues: CASSHAANRGALGGYTF. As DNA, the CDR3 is TGCGCCAGCAGCCACGCCGCCAACAGGGGCGCTTTGGGTGGCTACACCTTC.